This entry describes one T cell receptor (beta chain). Its antigen remains unidentified. The data derive from a study of monozygotic twins with inflammatory bowel disease. Germline V lookup: CDR1 SGDLS, CDR2 YYNGEE. The CDR3 is made up of 14 amino acids. General study points: Fewer shared clonotypes with others were found in IBD patients than in healthy twins, especially with disease activity. Those with IBD had lower TCRbeta diversity (inverse Simpson) than their healthy co-twins did.

The authors used 3,000 to 3,500 ng of total RNA per TCR library. Template switching appended UMIs that held a 6-nucleotide sample barcode. Each CDR3 protein gets one entry in TCRdb, which reprocessed the 5' RACE reads and gives no DNA. Found here are approximately 160,000 distinct CDR3 sequences; the top ten clones hold roughly 7.4%. Sample: blood. The genes are TRBV9 and TRBJ1-6. This TCR was recovered from a human donor with ulcerative colitis or Crohn's disease, or a healthy co-twin of an affected twin (not recorded which). The CDR3 loop is CASSLRTAGSPLHF.